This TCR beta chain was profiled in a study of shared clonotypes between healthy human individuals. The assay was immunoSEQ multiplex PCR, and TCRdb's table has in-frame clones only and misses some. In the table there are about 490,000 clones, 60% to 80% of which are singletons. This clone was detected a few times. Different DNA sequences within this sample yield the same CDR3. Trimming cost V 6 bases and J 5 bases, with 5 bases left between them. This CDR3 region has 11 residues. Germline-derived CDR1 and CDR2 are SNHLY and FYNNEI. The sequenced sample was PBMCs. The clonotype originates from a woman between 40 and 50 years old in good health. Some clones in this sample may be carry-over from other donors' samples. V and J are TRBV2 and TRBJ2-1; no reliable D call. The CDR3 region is CASRENNEQFF. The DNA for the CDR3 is TGTGCCAGCAGAGAAAACAATGAGCAGTTCTTC.